These T cell receptor beta chains were read from a single sample in a study of tumor and adjacent non-tumor tissue in lung cancer. One entry per CDR3 protein results from TCRdb running MiXCR on the multiplex PCR reads. The table lists 70,000 to 90,000 distinct CDR3 sequences, about three quarters of them singletons. Sequencing was performed on lung tumor tissue. These receptors came from a woman aged 45-65 years with non-small cell lung cancer. Each CDR3 is given with its conserved first and last residue. The order of the fields is clone size, D gene, J gene, V gene, CDR3 DNA, CDR3 protein. A D gene is named only where the DNA matches it firmly. Where a row states a size, it is once, few, many or the class of an expanded clone; other rows omit it.

NA TRBD1 TRBJ2-7 TRBV5-5 TGTGCCGGCAACACAACCCCGGGACAGGGCTACGAACAGTACTTC CAGNTTPGQGYEQYF
NA NA TRBJ1-2 TRBV11-2 TGTGCCGGCAGTCGCAGGGTGGGGGACGGCTACACCTTC CAGSRRVGDGYTF
NA NA TRBJ2-1 TRBV6-5 TGTGCCAGCAGTTCCGAAGAGTACAATGAGCAGTTCTTC CASSSEEYNEQFF
NA NA TRBJ1-1 TRBV7-9 TGTGCCAGCAGCTTAGTTATGCGAGCTTTCTTT CASSLVMRAFF
NA TRBD2 TRBJ2-1 TRBV10-3 TGTGCCATCAGTGACCCTGGACTAGCGGGAAAGAATGAGCGGTTCTTC CAISDPGLAGKNERFF
NA TRBD2 TRBJ2-1 TRBV11-3 TGTATCAGCAGCTTGGGGACTACCAGCAGCTCCTACAATGAGCAGTTCTTC CISSLGTTSSSYNEQFF
NA TRBD1 TRBJ1-2 TRBV29-1 TGCAGCGTCGGACGGCAGGGGGCTCATGGCTACACCTTC CSVGRQGAHGYTF
NA TRBD1 TRBJ2-2 TRBV4-1 TGCGCCAGTAGCCCCTTGGGACAGGGTGGTAGCACCGGGGAGCTGTTTTTT CASSPLGQGGSTGELFF
NA TRBD2 TRBJ2-1 TRBV11-2 TGTGCCAGCAGCCTAGGGAGTCTAGCGGGAGTAGGTGAGCAGTTCTTC CASSLGSLAGVGEQFF
NA NA TRBJ2-5 TRBV29-1 TGCAGCATGGGAAGGACAGCCCAAGAGATCCAGTACTTC CSMGRTAQEIQYF
many NA TRBJ2-7 TRBV29-1 TGCAGCGTTGAGGGGATGGGAGCCTACGAGCAGTACTTC CSVEGMGAYEQYF
NA NA TRBJ2-7 TRBV10-2 TGCGCCAGCAGCCCCGCCCCCGCGGATTCCTACAAGCAGTACTTC CASSPAPADSYKQYF
NA NA TRBJ2-5 TRBV11-2 TGTGCCAGCAACTTAAGCGGAGTTCAAGAGACTCAGTACTTC CASNLSGVQETQYF
NA TRBD1 TRBJ2-7 TRBV10-1 TGTGCCAGCAGTGGGTCGACAGGGGGCGTGGGCTACGAGCAGTACTTC CASSGSTGGVGYEQYF
NA NA TRBJ2-3 TRBV5-8 TGTGCCAGTAGCTCAGAGGCAGATACGCAGTATTTT CASSSEADTQYF
NA NA TRBJ2-1 TRBV20-1 TGCCGTGCCGCCACCCCTAGCTACTCCTACAATGAGCAGTTCTTC CRAATPSYSYNEQFF
NA NA TRBJ2-7 TRBV20-1 TGCAGTGCTAGAGAGAGGGACTCATACGATCAGTACTTC CSARERDSYDQYF
NA NA TRBJ2-1 TRBV24-1 TGTGTCGCCCAGCGGACCAACCTCAATGAGCAGTTCTTC CVAQRTNLNEQFF
NA NA TRBJ2-3 TRBV6-5 TGTGTCAGCAGTTACTCGAGAATGCCAGTTACACAGTATTTT CVSSYSRMPVTQYF
NA NA TRBJ1-1 TRBV29-1 TGCAGCGCCGTCGATTCCACTAATGCTTTCTTT CSAVDSTNAFF
NA NA TRBJ2-6 TRBV6-5 TGTGACAGCAGTATCCCTTTTTGGGACTCTGGGGCCAACGTCATGACTTTC CDSSIPFWDSGANVMTF
many NA TRBJ2-1 TRBV5-6 TGTGCCAGCAGCTTGTTCCCTAGGAATGAGCAGTTCTTC CASSLFPRNEQFF
once TRBD1 TRBJ2-5 TRBV11-1 TGTGCCAGCAGCCCGGGACAGGGCATAGAGACCCAATGCTTC CASSPGQGIETQCF
NA NA TRBJ2-7 TRBV12-3/TRBV12-4 TGTGCCAACAGTAGGCACGGAAACGAGCAGTACTTC CANSRHGNEQYF
NA NA TRBJ2-3 TRBV6-5 TGTGCCAGCACTCTGGTCACGGGAGCAACCGATACGCAGTATTTT CASTLVTGATDTQYF
NA NA TRBJ2-7 TRBV5-4 TGTACCAGCAGCTTGACTAGTAACGACGAGCAGTACTTC CTSSLTSNDEQYF
once NA TRBJ2-1 TRBV6-2/TRBV6-3 TGTGCCAGCAGGTGGGGCGGGGTGACGGCCTACAATGAGCAGTTCTTC CASRWGGVTAYNEQFF
NA TRBD2 TRBJ2-3 TRBV6-1 TGCGCCATCACGCCGGGACTAGCGGAGACAGGTACGCAGTATTTT CAITPGLAETGTQYF
NA NA TRBJ2-5 TRBV10-2 TGCGCCAGCAATGAGTGGGAACACGAGACCCAGTACTTC CASNEWEHETQYF
many NA TRBJ1-5 TRBV28 TGTGCCAGCACCAAAGGGGACTATAGCAATCAGCCCCAGCATTTT CASTKGDYSNQPQHF
NA TRBD1 TRBJ2-3 TRBV10-2 TGCGCGAGCAGCTCCGCGGACAGGGTCTATAGGGCAGATACGCAGTATTTT CASSSADRVYRADTQYF
NA TRBD2 TRBJ2-7 TRBV6-5 TGTGCCAGCAAAGGACTAGCGGAACCCTACGACCAGTACTTC CASKGLAEPYDQYF
NA NA TRBJ2-1 TRBV10-2 TGCGCCGGCAGTTTCGGTCCCCCCCAAAACTCCTACAATGAGCAGTTCTTC CAGSFGPPQNSYNEQFF
NA NA TRBJ2-1 TRBV4-1 TGCGCCAGCCGTCACTATGGCAATGAGCAGTCCTTC CASRHYGNEQSF
NA NA TRBJ2-3 TRBV6-2/TRBV6-3 TGTGCCAGCAGCATAGACAGTGTAACAGATACGCAGTGTTTT CASSIDSVTDTQCF
NA TRBD1 TRBJ2-7 TRBV20-1 TGCGGCGCTAGGTCCTCAGGGGGCGCGGACTACGAGCAATACTTC CGARSSGGADYEQYF
once TRBD2 TRBJ2-7 TRBV29-1 TGCAGTGTTGTACTAGCGGAAGTTTTCCACGAGCAGTACTTC CSVVLAEVFHEQYF
NA NA TRBJ1-5 TRBV7-8 TGTGCCAACAGCTTATGGCAGTTCAATCAGTCCCAGCATTTT CANSLWQFNQSQHF
NA NA TRBJ2-1 TRBV12-3/TRBV12-4 TGTGCCAGGAGTTCCAGGGGTGAGCAGTTTTTC CARSSRGEQFF
few TRBD1 TRBJ1-1 TRBV20-1 TGCAGTGCTGCAAAACAGGGGGGCACTGAAGCTTTCTTT CSAAKQGGTEAFF
NA TRBD2 TRBJ2-7 TRBV4-1 TGCGCCAGCAGCCTGGATAGAACTAGCGGGTTCTACGAGCAGTACTTC CASSLDRTSGFYEQYF
NA TRBD1 TRBJ2-7 TRBV6-5 TGTGGCAGCAGTTATGGGACAGGGACCGGGGAGCAGTGCTTC CGSSYGTGTGEQCF
NA NA TRBJ2-6 TRBV28 TGTGCCAGCAGTCCACCAGGGGCCTCTGGGGCTAACGTCATGACTTTC CASSPPGASGANVMTF
NA NA TRBJ2-7 TRBV6-1 TGTGCCAGCAGTGTCAAGGGGCTACCCTCCTACCAGCAGTACTTC CASSVKGLPSYQQYF
NA TRBD1 TRBJ1-5 TRBV28 TGTGCCAGCAGTTTCCCCGGGACAGGGCATAAGCCCCAGCATTTT CASSFPGTGHKPQHF
NA TRBD2 TRBJ2-7 TRBV7-2 TGTGCAGGCAGCTTCGGCTTCGGGACTAGCGGGCACACTTACGAGCAGTACTTC CAGSFGFGTSGHTYEQYF
NA TRBD1 TRBJ1-1 TRBV29-1 TGCAGCGCTGGGAGGACAGGGAAGACTGAAGCTTTCTTT CSAGRTGKTEAFF
NA TRBD2 TRBJ2-6 TRBV6-1 TGTGCCAGCAGTGATGTAGCGGGAGTAAGTGGGGCCAATATCCTGACTTTC CASSDVAGVSGANILTF
many NA TRBJ1-6 TRBV28 TGTGCCAGCACCTTTTCCGGGACCCACAATTCACCCCTCCACTTT CASTFSGTHNSPLHF
NA NA TRBJ2-7 TRBV29-1 TGCAGCGCGGAGGGGGGTCCCTGTGAGCAGTACTTC CSAEGGPCEQYF
NA TRBD1 TRBJ2-1 TRBV6-1 TGTGCCAGCAGTGCTCTGACAGGGAGTGATGAGCAGTTCTTC CASSALTGSDEQFF
NA TRBD2 TRBJ2-3 TRBV20-1 TGCTGCCTGGGGACTAGCGGGTCGGATACGCAGTATTTT CCLGTSGSDTQYF
many NA TRBJ2-1 TRBV6-1 TGTGCCAGCAGCCTGGGGGCGGGAGCCTACAATGAGCAGTTCTTC CASSLGAGAYNEQFF